The clone carrying this T cell receptor (beta chain) came up many times. The data derive from a study of response to subunit inactivated influenza vaccine. From the RT-PCR reads, TCRdb called clonotypes with MiXCR, one entry per CDR3 protein. There are over 650,000 distinct CDR3 sequences in the sample; roughly 18% occur only once, and about a tenth lies in the top ten. The germline V and J ends were trimmed by 4 bases and 3 bases, with 15 bases remaining between them. The length of the CDR3 is 15 residues. The sample consisted of PBMCs from blood, taken 4 to 6 days after vaccination. The origin of this receptor is a man aged 50-60 years who received an inactivated influenza vaccine. The chain links TRBV12-3 or TRBV12-4 to TRBJ2-5; D perhaps matches TRBD2 (5 bases). The CDR3 DNA reads TGTGCCAGCAGTTATTGGGCTGGAGGAGAAGAGACCCAGTACTTC. Translated, it gives CASSYWAGGEETQYF.